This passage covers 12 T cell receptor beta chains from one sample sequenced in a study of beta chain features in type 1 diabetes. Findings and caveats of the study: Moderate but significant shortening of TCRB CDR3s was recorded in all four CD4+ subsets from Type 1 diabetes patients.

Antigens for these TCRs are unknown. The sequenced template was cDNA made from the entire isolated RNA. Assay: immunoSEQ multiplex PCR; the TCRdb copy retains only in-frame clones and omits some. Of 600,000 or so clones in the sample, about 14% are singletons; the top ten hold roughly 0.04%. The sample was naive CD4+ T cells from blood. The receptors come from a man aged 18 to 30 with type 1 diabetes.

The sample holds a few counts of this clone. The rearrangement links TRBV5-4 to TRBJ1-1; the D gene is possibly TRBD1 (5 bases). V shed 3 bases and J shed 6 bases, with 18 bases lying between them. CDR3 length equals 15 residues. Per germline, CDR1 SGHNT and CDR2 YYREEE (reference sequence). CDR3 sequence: CASSWDEIRSAEAFF. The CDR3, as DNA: TGTGCCAGCAGCTGGGACGAGATCAGGTCGGCTGAAGCTTTCTTT.

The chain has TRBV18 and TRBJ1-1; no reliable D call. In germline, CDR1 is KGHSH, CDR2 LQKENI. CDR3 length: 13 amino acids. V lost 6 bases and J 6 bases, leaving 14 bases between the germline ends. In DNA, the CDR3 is TGTGCCAGCTCCCCTGGACTAAACGCTGAAGCTTTCTTT. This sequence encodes CASSPGLNAEAFF.

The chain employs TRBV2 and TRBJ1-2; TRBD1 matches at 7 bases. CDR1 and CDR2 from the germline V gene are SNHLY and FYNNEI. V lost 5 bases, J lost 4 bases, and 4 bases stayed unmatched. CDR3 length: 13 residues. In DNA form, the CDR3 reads TGTGCCAGCAGTTCACAGGGGACCTATGGCTACACCTTC. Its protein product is CASSSQGTYGYTF.

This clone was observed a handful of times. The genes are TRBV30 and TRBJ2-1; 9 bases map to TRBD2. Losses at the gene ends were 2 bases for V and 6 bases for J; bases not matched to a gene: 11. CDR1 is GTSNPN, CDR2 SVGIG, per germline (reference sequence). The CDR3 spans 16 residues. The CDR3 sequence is CAWSWDGTAGGNEQFF. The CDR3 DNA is TGTGCCTGGAGTTGGGACGGCACAGCGGGAGGCAATGAGCAGTTCTTC.

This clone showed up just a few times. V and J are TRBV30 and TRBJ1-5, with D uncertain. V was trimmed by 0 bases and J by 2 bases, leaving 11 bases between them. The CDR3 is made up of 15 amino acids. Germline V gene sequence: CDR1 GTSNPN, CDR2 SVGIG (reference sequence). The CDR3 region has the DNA TGTGCCTGGAGTGTAGATGGTATTGGCAATCAGCCCCAGCATTTT. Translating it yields CAWSVDGIGNQPQHF.

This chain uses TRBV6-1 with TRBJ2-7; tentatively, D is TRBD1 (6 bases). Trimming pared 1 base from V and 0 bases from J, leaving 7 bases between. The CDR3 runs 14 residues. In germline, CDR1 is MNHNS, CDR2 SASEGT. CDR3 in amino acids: CASSEGGHSYEQYF. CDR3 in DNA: TGTGCCAGCAGTGAAGGGGGACACTCCTACGAGCAGTACTTC.

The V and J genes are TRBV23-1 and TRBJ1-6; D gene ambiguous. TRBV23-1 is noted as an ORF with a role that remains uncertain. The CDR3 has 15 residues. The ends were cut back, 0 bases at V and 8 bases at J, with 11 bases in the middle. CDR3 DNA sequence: TGCGCCAGCAGTCAATCCTCCGGGTTGGATTCACCCCTCCACTTT. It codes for CASSQSSGLDSPLHF.

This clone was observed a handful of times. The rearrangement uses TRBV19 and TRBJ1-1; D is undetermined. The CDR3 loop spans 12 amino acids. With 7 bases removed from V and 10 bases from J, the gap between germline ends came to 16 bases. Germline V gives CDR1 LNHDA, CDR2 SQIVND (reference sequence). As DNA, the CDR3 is TGTGCCAGTACCTTAACGAATTCCGGAGCTTTCTTT. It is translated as CASTLTNSGAFF.

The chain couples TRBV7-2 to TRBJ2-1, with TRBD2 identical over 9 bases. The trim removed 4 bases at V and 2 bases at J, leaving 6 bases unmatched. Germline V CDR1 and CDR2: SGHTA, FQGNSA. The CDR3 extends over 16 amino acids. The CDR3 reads CASSSGGGRAYNEQFF. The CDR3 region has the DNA TGTGCCAGCAGCTCTGGTGGCGGGAGGGCCTACAATGAGCAGTTCTTC. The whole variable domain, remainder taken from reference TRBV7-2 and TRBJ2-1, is GAGVSQSPSNKVTEKGKDVELRCDPISGHTALYWYRQSLGQGLEFLIYFQGNSAPDKSGLPSDRFSAERTGGSVSTLTIQRTQQEDSAVYLCASSSGGGRAYNEQFFGPGTRLTVL.

DNA for the CDR3: TGTGCCAGCAGCTTTCAGTTGGATACGCAGTATTTT. This codes for CASSFQLDTQYF. V gene TRBV7-9 combines with J gene TRBJ2-3; no reliable D call. CDR1 is SEHNR, CDR2 FQNEAQ, per germline (reference sequence). The CDR3 spans 12 residues. V was clipped by 3 bases and J by 6 bases, with 7 bases between them.

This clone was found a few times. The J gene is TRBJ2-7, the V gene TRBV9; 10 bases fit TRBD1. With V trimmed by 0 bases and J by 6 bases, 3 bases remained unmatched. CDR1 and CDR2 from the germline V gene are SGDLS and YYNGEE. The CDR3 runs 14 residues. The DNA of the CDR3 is TGTGCCAGCAGCGTAGAGGGACAGGGGTTCGAGCAGTACTTC. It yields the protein CASSVEGQGFEQYF.

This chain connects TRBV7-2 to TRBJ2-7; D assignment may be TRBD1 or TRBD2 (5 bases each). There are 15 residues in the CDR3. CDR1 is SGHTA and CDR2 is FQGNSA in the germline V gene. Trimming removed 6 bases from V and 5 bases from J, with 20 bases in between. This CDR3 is CASSLTTNRGDEQYF. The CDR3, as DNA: TGTGCCAGCAGTTTGACTACGAACCGAGGGGACGAGCAGTACTTC. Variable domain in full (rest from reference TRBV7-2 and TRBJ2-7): GAGVSQSPSNKVTEKGKDVELRCDPISGHTALYWYRQSLGQGLEFLIYFQGNSAPDKSGLPSDRFSAERTGGSVSTLTIQRTQQEDSAVYLCASSLTTNRGDEQYFGPGTRLTVT.